Listed below are T cell receptor beta chains from one sample, sequenced in a study of T cell clonotyping in hematopoietic cell transplantation. TCRdb keeps only in-frame clones here, not all; method: immunoSEQ multiplex PCR. The repertoire holds tens of thousands of clones, with around 84% as singletons. Here the sequenced sample was peripheral blood mononuclear cells, taken before stem cell transplant. The receptor set was obtained from a man aged 55 to 69 with biphenotypic leukemia. Some clones in this sample may be carry-over from other donors' samples. Each CDR3 is given with its conserved first and last residue. D genes are given only for firm matches. Rows give clone size only sometimes, using once, few, many, or a class for an expanded clone.

clone_size: .; d_call: .; v_call: TRBV5-1; j_call: TRBJ2-7; cdr3_nt: TGCGCCAGCAGCCCAACAATTGACACGGGGACCTACGAGCAGTACTTC; cdr3_aa: CASSPTIDTGTYEQYF
clone_size: .; d_call: .; v_call: TRBV2; j_call: TRBJ2-7; cdr3_nt: TGTGCCAGCAGTGTAGGGGCCGGGGGCTTCTACGAGCAGTACTTC; cdr3_aa: CASSVGAGGFYEQYF
clone_size: .; d_call: .; v_call: TRBV2; j_call: TRBJ1-5; cdr3_nt: TGTGCCAGCAGTGAAGATAGGGTAAGCAATCAGCCCCAGCATTTT; cdr3_aa: CASSEDRVSNQPQHF
clone_size: .; d_call: TRBD1; v_call: TRBV27; j_call: TRBJ2-7; cdr3_nt: TGTGCCAGCAGTTGGACAGGGGTCGAGCAGTACTTC; cdr3_aa: CASSWTGVEQYF
clone_size: .; d_call: .; v_call: TRBV6-5; j_call: TRBJ1-5; cdr3_nt: TGTGCCAGCAGTTACAGACGGGGGTGGCAGCCCCAGCATTTT; cdr3_aa: CASSYRRGWQPQHF
clone_size: once; d_call: .; v_call: TRBV19; j_call: TRBJ2-7; cdr3_nt: TGTGCCAGTGGAGAGGAGACTGCCAGCTCCTACGAGCAGTACTTC; cdr3_aa: CASGEETASSYEQYF
clone_size: .; d_call: .; v_call: TRBV5-1; j_call: TRBJ1-1; cdr3_nt: TGCGCCAGCAGCTTGGCGACTGGGAACACTGAAGCTTTCTTT; cdr3_aa: CASSLATGNTEAFF
clone_size: .; d_call: .; v_call: TRBV28; j_call: TRBJ2-1; cdr3_nt: TGTGCCAGCCAACTCGGGGGAGGGGGAGAGAATGAGCAGTTCTTC; cdr3_aa: CASQLGGGGENEQFF
clone_size: .; d_call: TRBD1; v_call: TRBV6-1; j_call: TRBJ1-2; cdr3_nt: TGTGCCAGCAGGGGACAGGGGGCACGTGGCTACACCTTC; cdr3_aa: CASRGQGARGYTF
clone_size: .; d_call: .; v_call: TRBV7-9; j_call: TRBJ1-1; cdr3_nt: TGTGCCAGCAGACTCGGGGGGACTGAAGCTTTCTTT; cdr3_aa: CASRLGGTEAFF